Following are 5 T cell receptor beta chains from one sample sequenced in a study of blood T cell repertoires in COVID-19. Sequenced by immunoSEQ multiplex PCR; TCRdb stores in-frame clones only, minus some. The table lists about 140,000 clones, around 89% of them singletons. The source material was peripheral blood. The receptor set was obtained from a human donor with COVID-19, enrolled during active disease. The donor label of this sample is uncertain.

This clone was recorded only once. The rearrangement links TRBV29-1 to TRBJ2-3; D remains ambiguous. The V gene lost 7 bases and the J gene lost 0 bases, with 8 bases spanning the gap. The CDR3 is made up of 12 amino acids. From germline, CDR1 is SQVTM and CDR2 ANQGSEA. The CDR3 DNA reads TGCAGCGGTAAGGAGAGCACAGATACGCAGTATTTT. It codes for CSGKESTDTQYF.

This chain links TRBV5-1 with TRBJ2-5; perhaps TRBD2 as D (6 bases). The CDR3 contains 13 residues. Germline CDR1 is SGHRS and CDR2 is YFSETQ. Trimming removed 4 bases from V and 2 bases from J, with 9 bases in between. CDR3 DNA sequence: TGCGCCAGCAGCCCCGGGACTCAAGAGACCCAGTACTTC. Its protein product is CASSPGTQETQYF.

This clone was seen once. This rearrangement joins TRBV6-6 to TRBJ2-7; 10 nucleotides align to TRBD1. The CDR3 length is 16 residues. The V gene's germline CDR1 is MNHNY and CDR2 SVGAGI (reference sequence). Trimming took 2 bases from V and 4 from J; bases not matched to a gene: 8. For the CDR3, the DNA is TGTGCCAGCAGTTACAGGGGACAGGGGATCGTGTACGAGCAGTACTTC. It encodes CASSYRGQGIVYEQYF.

The chain recombines TRBV2 with TRBJ1-5; TRBD1 aligns across 9 bases. Losses at the gene ends were 4 bases for V and 2 bases for J; bases not matched to a gene: 0. CDR3 length: 14 amino acids. Germline V CDR1 and CDR2: SNHLY, FYNNEI. Written as DNA, the CDR3 is TGTGCCAGCAGTGGGGACAGGGGCAATCAGCCCCAGCATTTT. Amino acids: CASSGDRGNQPQHF.

This chain connects TRBV5-6 to TRBJ2-1; TRBD2 agrees at 11 bases. Looked up from germline, CDR1 is SGHDT and CDR2 is YYEEEE. The ends lost 2 bases at V and 8 bases at J; junction bases unmatched: 9. The CDR3 contains 16 residues. The CDR3 coding sequence is TGTGCCAGCAGCTTTATTAGCGGGGGGGCAATCCATGAGCAGTTCTTC. Translating it yields CASSFISGGAIHEQFF.